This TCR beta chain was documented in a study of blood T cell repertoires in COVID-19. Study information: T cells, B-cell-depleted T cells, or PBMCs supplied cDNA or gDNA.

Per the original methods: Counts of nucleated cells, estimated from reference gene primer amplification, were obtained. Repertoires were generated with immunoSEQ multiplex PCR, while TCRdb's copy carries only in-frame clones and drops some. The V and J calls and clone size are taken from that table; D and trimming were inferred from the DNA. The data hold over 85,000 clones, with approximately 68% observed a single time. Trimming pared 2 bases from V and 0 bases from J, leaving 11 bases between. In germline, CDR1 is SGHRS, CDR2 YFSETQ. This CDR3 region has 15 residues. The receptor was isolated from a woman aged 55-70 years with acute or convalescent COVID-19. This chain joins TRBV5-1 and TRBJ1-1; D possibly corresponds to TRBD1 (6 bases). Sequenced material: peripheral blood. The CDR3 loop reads CASSLQGTLNTEAFF. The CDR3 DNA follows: TGCGCCAGCAGCTTACAGGGCACACTGAACACTGAAGCTTTCTTT.